The 4 T cell receptor beta chains in this list originate from one sample, sequenced in a study of blood T cell repertoires in COVID-19. Sequencing used immunoSEQ multiplex PCR; TCRdb keeps in-frame clones, though not all of them. The sample consists of about 220,000 clones, 82% of them appearing once. Sample: peripheral blood. The origin of the receptors is a woman older than 75 with acute or convalescent COVID-19.

The V gene is TRBV5-4, the J gene TRBJ1-1; 7 bases are a match to TRBD1. The J segment lost 0 bases and the V segment lost 0 bases, leaving 2 bases of the junction unmatched. CDR1 is SGHNT and CDR2 is YYREEE in the germline V gene (reference sequence). The CDR3 loop spans 15 amino acids. Here the CDR3 reads CASSLAGTVNTEAFF. The CDR3 DNA reads TGTGCCAGCAGCTTGGCGGGGACAGTGAACACTGAAGCTTTCTTT.

V and J are TRBV24-1 and TRBJ2-3, with 8 bases matching TRBD2. The CDR3 contains 15 residues. V lost 5 bases to trimming and J lost 3 bases; unmatched junction nucleotides: 6. The germline V gene has CDR1 KGHDR and CDR2 SFDVKD. Here the CDR3 reads CATSGGTSGTDTQYF. In DNA form, the CDR3 reads TGTGCCACCAGTGGAGGAACTAGCGGAACAGATACGCAGTATTTT.

The chain joins TRBV7-2 to TRBJ1-2; D is possibly TRBD1 (6 bases). The CDR3 consists of 12 residues. Trimming removed 1 base from V and 14 bases from J, with 14 bases in between. Germline CDR1 SGHTA, CDR2 FQGNSA. The CDR3 sequence: CASSLDAGAPTF. The CDR3 DNA reads as TGTGCCAGCAGCTTAGACGCGGGGGCCCCGACCTTC.

This clone was observed a single time. V and J are TRBV19 and TRBJ1-4; no definite D call. This CDR3 contains 15 residues. Germline CDR1 is LNHDA and CDR2 is SQIVND (reference sequence). The V end was cut by 3 bases, the J end by 7 bases, with 15 bases between. The CDR3 sequence: CASSIRGSAPEKLFF. The CDR3 nucleotides are TGTGCCAGTAGTATTAGAGGATCGGCTCCTGAAAAACTGTTTTTT.